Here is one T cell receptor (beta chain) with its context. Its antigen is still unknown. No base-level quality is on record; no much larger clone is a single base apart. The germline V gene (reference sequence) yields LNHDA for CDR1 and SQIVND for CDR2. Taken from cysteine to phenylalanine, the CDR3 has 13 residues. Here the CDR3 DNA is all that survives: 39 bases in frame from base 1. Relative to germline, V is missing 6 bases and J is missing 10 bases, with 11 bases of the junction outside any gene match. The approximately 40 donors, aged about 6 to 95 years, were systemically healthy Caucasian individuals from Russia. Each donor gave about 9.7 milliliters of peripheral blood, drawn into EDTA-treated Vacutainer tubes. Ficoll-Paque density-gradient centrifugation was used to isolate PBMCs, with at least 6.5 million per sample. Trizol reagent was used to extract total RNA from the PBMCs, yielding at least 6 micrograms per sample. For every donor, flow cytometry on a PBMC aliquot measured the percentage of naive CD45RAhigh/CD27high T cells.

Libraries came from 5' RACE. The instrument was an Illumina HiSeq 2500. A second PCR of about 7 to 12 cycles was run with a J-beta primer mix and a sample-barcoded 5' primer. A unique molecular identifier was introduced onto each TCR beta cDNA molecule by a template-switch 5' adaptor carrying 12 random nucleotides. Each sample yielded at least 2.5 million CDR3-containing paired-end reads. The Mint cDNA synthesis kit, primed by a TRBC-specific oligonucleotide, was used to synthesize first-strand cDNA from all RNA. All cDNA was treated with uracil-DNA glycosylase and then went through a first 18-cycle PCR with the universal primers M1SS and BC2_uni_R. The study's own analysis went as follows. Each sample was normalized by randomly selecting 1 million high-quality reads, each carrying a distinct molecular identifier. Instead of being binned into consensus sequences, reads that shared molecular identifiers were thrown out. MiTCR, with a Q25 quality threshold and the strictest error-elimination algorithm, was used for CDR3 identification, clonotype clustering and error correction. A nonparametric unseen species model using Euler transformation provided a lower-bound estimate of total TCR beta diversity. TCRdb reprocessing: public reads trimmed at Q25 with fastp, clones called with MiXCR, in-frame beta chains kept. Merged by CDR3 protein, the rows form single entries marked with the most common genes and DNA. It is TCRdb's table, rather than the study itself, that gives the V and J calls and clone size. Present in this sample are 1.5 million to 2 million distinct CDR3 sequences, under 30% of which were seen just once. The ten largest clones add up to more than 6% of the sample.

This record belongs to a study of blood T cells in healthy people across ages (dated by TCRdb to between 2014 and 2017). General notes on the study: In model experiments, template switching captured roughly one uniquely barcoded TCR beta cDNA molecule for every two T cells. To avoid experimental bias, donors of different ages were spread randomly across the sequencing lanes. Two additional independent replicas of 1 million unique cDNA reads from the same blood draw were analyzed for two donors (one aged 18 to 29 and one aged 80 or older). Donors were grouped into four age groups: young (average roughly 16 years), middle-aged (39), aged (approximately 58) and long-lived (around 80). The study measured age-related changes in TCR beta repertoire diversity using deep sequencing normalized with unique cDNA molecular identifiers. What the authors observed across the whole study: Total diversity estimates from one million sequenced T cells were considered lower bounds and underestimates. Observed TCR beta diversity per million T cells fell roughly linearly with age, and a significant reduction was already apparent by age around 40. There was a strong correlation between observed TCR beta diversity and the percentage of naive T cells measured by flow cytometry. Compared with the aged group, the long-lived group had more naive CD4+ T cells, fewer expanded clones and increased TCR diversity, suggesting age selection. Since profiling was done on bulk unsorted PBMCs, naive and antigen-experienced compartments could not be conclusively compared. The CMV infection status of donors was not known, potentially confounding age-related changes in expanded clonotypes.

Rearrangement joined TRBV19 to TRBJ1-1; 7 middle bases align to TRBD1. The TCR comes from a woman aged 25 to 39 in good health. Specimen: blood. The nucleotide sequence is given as TGTGCCAGTAGAGGGACAGTCTCCGTGAGAGCTTTCTTT. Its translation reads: CASRGTVSVRAFF.